The clone carrying this T cell receptor (beta chain) was picked up many times. Its antigen is not identified. The record originates from a study of prognosis after radiotherapy for stage I lung cancer. Study as a whole: Deemed medically inoperable were all patients with non-small cell lung cancer. Patients with tumors diagnosed as squamous cell carcinoma numbered over 5, and those with adenocarcinoma twelve.

CDR3 of TCR beta was amplified from genomic DNA via a two-round multiplex PCR. Round-one PCR had primers specific to each TRBV and TRBJ gene. MiXCR was run by TCRdb on the multiplex PCR reads, yielding one entry per CDR3 protein. This table has some 35,000 distinct CDR3 sequences, under 40% appearing once. This CDR3 is 22 amino acids long. V lost 0 bases and J lost 2, with 32 bases in between. Germline V CDR1 and CDR2: MGHDK, SYGVNS. Findings and caveats of the study: After stereotactic body radiation therapy, median unique TCR clones were approximately 6,700, down from around 9,500.

V and J are TRBV25-1 and TRBJ2-7; a possible D gene is TRBD1 (8 bases). The source was PBMCs, collected before or after stereotactic body radiation therapy (not recorded which). The sequence derives from a donor of 50 years or more with non-small cell lung cancer. The CDR3 protein is CASSEYIPAGETGALLAYEQYF. The CDR3 region has the DNA TGTGCCAGCAGTGAATATATTCCGGCGGGGGAGACAGGGGCCCTTTTGGCCTACGAGCAGTACTTC.